This TCR beta chain was retrieved from a study of identical twins. Study outcomes and limitations: It was possible that invariant MAIT and iNKT cells partly confounded the zero-insertion analyses.

V shed 6 bases, J shed 6 bases, and the junction held 5 bases outside the gene matches. This CDR3 comprises 14 residues. Germline CDR1 reads DFQATT; CDR2 reads SNEGSKA (reference sequence). Concerning this clonotype itself: Its antigen is not identified.

A universal primer site came from template switching; cDNA carried unique molecular identifiers. Each CDR3 protein gets one entry after TCRdb re-called the 5' RACE reads with MiXCR. Of about 900,000 distinct CDR3 sequences listed, more than 9% were seen once; the top ten hold under 2%. The sample also formed part of further work on yellow fever vaccine responses in identical twins.

The receptor's source is a woman aged 18-29 years in good health. The V call is TRBV20-1, the J call TRBJ2-1; 13 nucleotides align to TRBD2. Sequenced: PBMCs. CDR3 coding DNA: TGCAGTGCGGAGGGACTAGCGGGACCCAATGAGCAGTTCTTC. Its translation: CSAEGLAGPNEQFF.